A single sample is the source of the 16 T cell receptor beta chains below, sequenced in a study of beta chain features in type 1 diabetes. No antigens are known for them. Study observations and caveats: Moderate yet significant TCRB CDR3 shortening was seen in Type 1 diabetes patients in all four CD4+ subsets.

Reverse transcription of all isolated RNA meant that expressed TCRB transcripts were sequenced. Here immunoSEQ multiplex PCR was the method, and the copy in TCRdb shows in-frame clones only, minus some. The top ten clones hold less than 0.025% of a sample with hundreds of thousands of clones, roughly 13% of them seen once. Source material: naive CD4+ T cells from blood. These receptors originate from a man aged 18 to 35 with type 1 diabetes.

V and J are TRBV7-9 and TRBJ2-2; the D gene is possibly TRBD1 (6 bases). V lost 4 bases and J 0 bases, leaving 15 bases between the germline ends. This CDR3 contains 17 residues. The germline V gene encodes CDR1 SEHNR and CDR2 FQNEAQ (reference sequence). The CDR3 sequence is CASSSGTGTPNTGELFF. As DNA, the CDR3 is TGTGCCAGCAGCTCCGGAACCGGGACACCGAACACCGGGGAGCTGTTTTTT.

About this clone: Relative to the germline gene, one junction end is altered; a read error may explain this. V is TRBV20-1 and J is TRBJ2-7; D not resolved. Germline CDR1 DFQATT, CDR2 SNEGSKA (reference sequence). The CDR3 is 10 amino acids. This CDR3 reads CSAEADGRIF. The CDR3 DNA sequence: TGCAGTGCTGAAGCCGATGGTCGCATATTC.

This clone was seen only a few times. The genes are TRBV6-5 and TRBJ1-2, with unresolved D. In germline, CDR1 is MNHEY, CDR2 SVGAGI. Trimming removed 6 bases at V and 4 bases at J, with 15 bases between. CDR3 size: 14 residues. CDR3 residues: CASSEDGIFYGYTF. The CDR3 DNA is TGTGCCAGCAGCGAAGACGGAATCTTCTATGGCTACACCTTC.

The gene calls are TRBV7-2 and TRBJ2-2; no definite D call. The CDR3 loop spans 14 amino acids. V was trimmed by 0 bases and J by 1 base, leaving 3 bases between them. The germline gives CDR1 SGHTA, CDR2 FQGNSA. CDR3 DNA sequence: TGTGCCAGCAGCTTAGCTCTGAACACCGGGGAGCTGTTTTTT. This codes for CASSLALNTGELFF.

Comment on this clone: This same CDR3 is encoded by further DNA sequences in the sample. The CDR3 here is CAWSVVEAGELFF. CDR3 nucleotides: TGTGCCTGGAGTGTAGTGGAGGCCGGGGAGCTGTTTTTT. The J gene is TRBJ2-2, the V gene TRBV30, with a tentative D call TRBD2 (5 bases). Per the germline V gene, CDR1 is GTSNPN and CDR2 is SVGIG (reference sequence). The CDR3 has 13 residues. The germline V and J ends were trimmed by 0 bases and 6 bases, with 8 bases remaining between them.

A note on this clone: The sample holds other DNA sequences that translate to the same CDR3. The chain employs TRBV5-1 and TRBJ2-2; D perhaps matches TRBD2 (5 bases). The V and J ends lost 0 bases and 5 bases respectively, with 8 bases between them. Germline-derived CDR1 and CDR2 are SGHRS and YFSETQ. The CDR3 contains 14 residues. The CDR3 reads CASSLAGDTGELFF. DNA for the CDR3: TGCGCCAGCAGCTTGGCCGGGGATACCGGGGAGCTGTTTTTT. Variable domain in full (rest from reference TRBV5-1 and TRBJ2-2): KAGVTQTPRYLIKTRGQQVTLSCSPISGHRSVSWYQQTPGQGLQFLFEYFSETQRNKGNFPGRFSGRQFSNSRSEMNVSTLELGDSALYLCASSLAGDTGELFFGEGSRLTVL.

The chain is built from TRBV7-2 and TRBJ2-5; TRBD2 is a possible D gene (5 bases). Germline V gene lookup returns CDR1 SGHTA and CDR2 FQGNSA. The ends were cut back, 5 bases at V and 1 base at J, with 14 bases in the middle. The CDR3 consists of 15 residues. The CDR3 loop is CASSLLPAGQETQYF. The CDR3 DNA follows: TGTGCCAGCAGCCTGCTACCCGCGGGCCAAGAGACCCAGTACTTC.

The V gene is TRBV30, the J gene TRBJ1-2, with 12 bases identical to TRBD1. This CDR3 spans 17 amino acids. J gave up 5 bases and V 1 base, and 11 bases lay outside the gene matches. The V gene's germline CDR1 is GTSNPN and CDR2 SVGIG (reference sequence). CDR3 sequence: CAWSAIEGQGAVYGYTF. CDR3 sequence (DNA): TGTGCCTGGAGTGCCATCGAGGGACAGGGGGCGGTGTATGGCTACACCTTC. Filled out from reference TRBV30 and TRBJ1-2, the complete variable domain reads SQTIHQWPATLVQPVGSPLSLECTVEGTSNPNLYWYRQAAGRGLQLLFYSVGIGQISSEVPQNLSASRPQDRQFILSSKKLLLSDSGFYLCAWSAIEGQGAVYGYTFGSGTRLTVV.

The chain carries TRBV6-5 and TRBJ1-1, with D tentatively TRBD1 (5 bases). CDR1 and CDR2 (germline): MNHEY, SVGAGI. The CDR3 has 13 residues. The V end lost 7 bases, the J end lost 1 base, and 10 bases lay between the germline ends. The CDR3 nucleotides are TGTGCCAGCACCTTAACAGGGAACACTGAAGCTTTCTTT. It codes for CASTLTGNTEAFF.

About this clone: This sequence may be a read error, since a much larger clone differs from it by one base. The chain employs TRBV11-3 and TRBJ1-6; unclear D gene. CDR3 size: 11 residues. The ends were cut back, 0 bases at V and 10 bases at J, with 1 base in the middle. Per the germline V gene, CDR1 is SGHNT and CDR2 is YENEEA. CDR3 in DNA: TGTGCCAGCAGCTTAGACTCACCCCTCCACTTT. The encoded protein is CASSLDSPLHF. The whole variable domain, remainder taken from reference TRBV11-3 and TRBJ1-6, is EAGVVQSPRYKIIEKKQPVAFWCNPISGHNTLYWYLQNLGQGPELLIRYENEEAVDDSQLPKDRFSAERLKGVDSTLKIQPAELGDSAVYLCASSLDSPLHFGNGTRLTVT.

The sample holds a few counts of this clone. The rearrangement joins TRBV5-1 to TRBJ1-2, with TRBD1 matching over 9 bases. V gave up 4 bases and J gave up 8 bases; unmatched junction bases: 6. CDR1 is SGHRS and CDR2 is YFSETQ in the germline V gene. The CDR3 runs 13 residues. CDR3: CASSTGQGSGYTF. CDR3 in DNA: TGCGCCAGCAGCACCGGACAGGGGAGCGGCTACACCTTC.

The rearrangement links TRBV28 to TRBJ2-3, with TRBD1 as a possible D gene (6 bases). Germline V CDR1 and CDR2: MDHEN, SYDVKM. The CDR3 totals 13 residues. V was clipped by 8 bases and J by 5 bases, with 14 bases between them. CDR3 in DNA: TGTGCCAGCCACCCAGGGGACATAGATACGCAGTATTTT. This gives the protein CASHPGDIDTQYF. Full variable domain (missing parts from reference TRBV28 and TRBJ2-3): DVKVTQSSRYLVKRTGEKVFLECVQDMDHENMFWYRQDPGLGLRLIYFSYDVKMKEKGDIPEGYSVSREKKERFSLILESASTNQTSMYLCASHPGDIDTQYFGPGTRLTVL.

The V call is TRBV7-8, the J call TRBJ1-1; D uncertain. The CDR3 totals 13 residues. From germline, CDR1 is SGHVS and CDR2 FQNEAQ. V gave up 1 base and J gave up 3 bases, with 6 bases separating them. The CDR3 nucleotides are TGTGCCAGCAGCTTAGGCTCCCACACTGAAGCTTTCTTT. The encoded protein is CASSLGSHTEAFF.

This clone was seen more than once but under ten times. The rearrangement links TRBV4-1 to TRBJ1-6; D is undetermined. The CDR3 covers 19 residues. CDR1 and CDR2 (germline): MGHRA, YSYEKL. V lost 3 bases to trimming and J lost 0 bases, with 18 bases between them. CDR3 protein: CASSHLPAAGSSYNSPLHF. The CDR3, as DNA: TGCGCCAGCAGCCACCTTCCCGCAGCGGGGAGCTCCTATAATTCACCCCTCCACTTT.

This clone was observed a handful of times. The genes are TRBV28 and TRBJ1-2; D possibly corresponds to TRBD1 (6 bases). Trimming stripped 7 bases from V and 4 bases from J, with 13 bases between. CDR1 MDHEN and CDR2 SYDVKM come from the germline V gene. The length of the CDR3 is 13 residues. The CDR3 bases are TGTGCCAGCACCCTCGGAGGGGGCTATGGCTACACCTTC. Its protein product is CASTLGGGYGYTF.

This clone was seen more than once but under ten times. The CDR3 coding sequence is TGTGCCAGCAGATCGGACAGCTACGAGCAGTACTTC. Translating it yields CASRSDSYEQYF. The rearrangement uses TRBV25-1 and TRBJ2-7; D may be TRBD1 (6 bases). V was clipped by 6 bases and J by 3 bases, with 9 bases between them. Germline values: CDR1 MGHDK, CDR2 SYGVNS. The CDR3 runs to 12 residues.